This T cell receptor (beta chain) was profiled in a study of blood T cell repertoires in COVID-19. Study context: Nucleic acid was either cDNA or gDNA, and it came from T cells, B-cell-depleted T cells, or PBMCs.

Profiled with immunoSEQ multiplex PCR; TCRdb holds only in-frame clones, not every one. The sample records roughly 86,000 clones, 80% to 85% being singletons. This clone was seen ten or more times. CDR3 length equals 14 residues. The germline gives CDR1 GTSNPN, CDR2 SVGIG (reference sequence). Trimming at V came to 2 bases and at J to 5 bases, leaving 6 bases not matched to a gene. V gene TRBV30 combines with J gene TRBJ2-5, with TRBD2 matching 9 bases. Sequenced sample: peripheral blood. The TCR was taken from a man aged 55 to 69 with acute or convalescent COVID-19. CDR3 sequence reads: CAWSSAGGLETQYF. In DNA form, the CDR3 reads TGTGCCTGGAGTTCGGCGGGGGGGCTCGAGACCCAGTACTTC. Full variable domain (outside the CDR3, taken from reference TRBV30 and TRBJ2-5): SQTIHQWPATLVQPVGSPLSLECTVEGTSNPNLYWYRQAAGRGLQLLFYSVGIGQISSEVPQNLSASRPQDRQFILSSKKLLLSDSGFYLCAWSSAGGLETQYFGPGTRLLVL.